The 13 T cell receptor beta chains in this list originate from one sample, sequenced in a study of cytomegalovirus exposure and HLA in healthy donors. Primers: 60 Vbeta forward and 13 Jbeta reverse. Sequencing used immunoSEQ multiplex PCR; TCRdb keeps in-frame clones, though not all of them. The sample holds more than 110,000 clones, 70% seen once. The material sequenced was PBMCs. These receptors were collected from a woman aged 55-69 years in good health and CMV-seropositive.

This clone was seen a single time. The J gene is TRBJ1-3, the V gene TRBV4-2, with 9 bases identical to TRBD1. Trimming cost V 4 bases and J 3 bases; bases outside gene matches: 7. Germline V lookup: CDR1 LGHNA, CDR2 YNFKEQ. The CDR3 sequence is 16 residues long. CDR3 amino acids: CASSPRTGDGGNTIYF. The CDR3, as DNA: TGTGCCAGCAGCCCCAGGACAGGGGATGGTGGAAACACCATATATTTT.

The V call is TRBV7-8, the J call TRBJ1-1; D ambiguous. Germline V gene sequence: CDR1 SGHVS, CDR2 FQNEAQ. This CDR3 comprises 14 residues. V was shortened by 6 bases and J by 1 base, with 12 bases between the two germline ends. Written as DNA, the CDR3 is TGTGCCAGCAGTCGAGGGAGGCCGAACACTGAAGCTTTCTTT. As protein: CASSRGRPNTEAFF.

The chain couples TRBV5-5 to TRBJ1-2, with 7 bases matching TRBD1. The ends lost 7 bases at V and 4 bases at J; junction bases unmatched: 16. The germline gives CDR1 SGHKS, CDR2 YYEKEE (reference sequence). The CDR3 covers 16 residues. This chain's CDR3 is CASQLSPRQGAYGYTF. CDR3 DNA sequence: TGTGCCAGCCAGCTATCCCCGCGACAGGGCGCCTATGGCTACACCTTC.

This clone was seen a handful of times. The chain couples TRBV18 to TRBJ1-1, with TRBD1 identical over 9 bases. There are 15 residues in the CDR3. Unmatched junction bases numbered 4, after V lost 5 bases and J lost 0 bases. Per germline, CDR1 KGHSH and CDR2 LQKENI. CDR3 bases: TGTGCCAGCTCAACCGGACAGGGGATGAACACTGAAGCTTTCTTT. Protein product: CASSTGQGMNTEAFF.

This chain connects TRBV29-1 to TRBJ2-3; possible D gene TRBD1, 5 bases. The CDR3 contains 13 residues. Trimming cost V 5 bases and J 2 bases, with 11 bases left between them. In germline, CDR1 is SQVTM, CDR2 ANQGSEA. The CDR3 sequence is CSVSDSFTDTQYF. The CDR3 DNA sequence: TGCAGCGTTTCTGACAGCTTCACAGATACGCAGTATTTT.

CDR3 sequence (DNA): TGTGCCAGCAGTTCTCCGGGACTAGCGCGATACAATGAGCAGTTCTTC. Its protein product is CASSSPGLARYNEQFF. The chain couples TRBV28 to TRBJ2-1, with TRBD2 identical over 10 bases. V was clipped by 4 bases and J by 4 bases; unmatched bases: 7. The CDR3 has 16 amino acids. From germline, CDR1 is MDHEN and CDR2 SYDVKM.

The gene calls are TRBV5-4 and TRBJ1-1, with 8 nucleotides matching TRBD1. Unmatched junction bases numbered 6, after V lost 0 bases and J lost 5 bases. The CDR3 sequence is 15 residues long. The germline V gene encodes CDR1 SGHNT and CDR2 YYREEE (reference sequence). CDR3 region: CASSLATTGGTEAFF. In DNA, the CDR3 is TGTGCCAGCAGCTTGGCGACTACAGGGGGTACTGAAGCTTTCTTT.

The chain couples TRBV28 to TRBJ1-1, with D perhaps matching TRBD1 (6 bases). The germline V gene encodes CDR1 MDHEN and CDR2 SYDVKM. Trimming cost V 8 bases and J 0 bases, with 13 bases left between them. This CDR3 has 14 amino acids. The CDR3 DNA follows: TGTGCCAGCCGCGAAGGGGGTCTGAACACTGAAGCTTTCTTT. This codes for CASREGGLNTEAFF. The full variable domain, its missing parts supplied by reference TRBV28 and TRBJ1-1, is DVKVTQSSRYLVKRTGEKVFLECVQDMDHENMFWYRQDPGLGLRLIYFSYDVKMKEKGDIPEGYSVSREKKERFSLILESASTNQTSMYLCASREGGLNTEAFFGQGTRLTVV.

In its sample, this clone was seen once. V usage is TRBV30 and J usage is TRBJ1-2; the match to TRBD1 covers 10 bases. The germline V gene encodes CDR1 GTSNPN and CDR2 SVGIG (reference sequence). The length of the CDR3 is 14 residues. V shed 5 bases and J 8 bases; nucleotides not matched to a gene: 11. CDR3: CAWGQGVGFRGYTF. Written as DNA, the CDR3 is TGTGCCTGGGGACAGGGGGTCGGTTTCAGGGGCTACACCTTC.

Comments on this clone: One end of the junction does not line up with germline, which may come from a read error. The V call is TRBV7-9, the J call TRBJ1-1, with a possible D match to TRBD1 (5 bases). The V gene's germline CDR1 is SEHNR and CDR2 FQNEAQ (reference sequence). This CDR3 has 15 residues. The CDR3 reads CSSSLGSGGHTEAFF. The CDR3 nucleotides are TGTTCCAGCAGCTTAGGTTCCGGGGGACACACTGAAGCTTTCTTT.

The CDR3 reads CASSESQQPYGYTF. The CDR3 region has the DNA TGTGCCAGCAGTGAAAGTCAACAGCCCTATGGCTACACCTTC. This chain joins TRBV6-1 and TRBJ1-2; no clear D gene. From germline, CDR1 is MNHNS and CDR2 SASEGT. The CDR3 runs to 14 residues. V lost 2 bases, J lost 4 bases, and 11 bases lay in between.

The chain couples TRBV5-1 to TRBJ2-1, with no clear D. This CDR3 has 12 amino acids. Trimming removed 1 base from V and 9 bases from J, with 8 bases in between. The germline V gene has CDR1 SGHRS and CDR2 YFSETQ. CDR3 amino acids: CASSLKGGEQFF. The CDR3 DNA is TGCGCCAGCAGCTTGAAAGGCGGTGAGCAGTTCTTC.

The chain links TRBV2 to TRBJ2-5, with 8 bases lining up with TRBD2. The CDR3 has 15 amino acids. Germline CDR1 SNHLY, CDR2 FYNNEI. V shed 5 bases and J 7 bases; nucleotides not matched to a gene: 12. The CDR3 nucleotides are TGTGCCAGCAGTACGGCTAGCGGGCTTACGGGGACCCAGTACTTC. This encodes CASSTASGLTGTQYF.